This T cell receptor beta chain derives from a study of T-cell reconstitution after alpha-beta-depleted transplantation in children. General study results and limits: It was newly produced T cells that mostly accounted for T-cell counts and diversity one year after transplant. Surviving recipient T cells and thymic progenitors produced the high day-60 TCRbeta diversity seen in some patients. Two months or so post-transplant, alpha-beta T cells reportedly derived from several hundred expanded graft clones.

It was with unique molecular identifiers that the TCRbeta library was prepared. TCRdb re-called the PCR reads with MiXCR, one entry per CDR3 protein. Among about 610,000 distinct CDR3 sequences, over 20% were seen once, and the ten largest hold 30% to 45%. Of note for this clonotype: Its antigen is unknown.

V lost 5 bases to trimming and J lost 2 bases; unmatched junction nucleotides: 1. CDR3 size: 15 residues. Germline V gene lookup returns CDR1 SEHNR and CDR2 FQNEAQ (reference sequence). The chain joins TRBV7-9 to TRBJ2-6, with TRBD1 matching over 9 bases. The specimen comprised PBMCs, sampled before TCRalphabeta/CD19-depleted stem cell transplant. The TCR sequence derives from a boy less than two years old with Wiskott-Aldrich syndrome, due to receive a stem cell transplant. The CDR3, as DNA: TGTGCCAGCAGCAACAGGGGGCCTGGGGCCAACGTCCTGACTTTC. This sequence encodes CASSNRGPGANVLTF. The full variable domain, its missing parts supplied by reference TRBV7-9 and TRBJ2-6, is DTGVSQNPRHKITKRGQNVTFRCDPISEHNRLYWYRQTLGQGPEFLTYFQNEAQLEKSRLLSDRFSAERPKGSFSTLEIQRTEQGDSAMYLCASSNRGPGANVLTFGAGSRLTVL.